This TCR beta chain was recovered during a study of beta chain features in type 1 diabetes (dated by TCRdb to the late 2010s). Regarding the study in general: Mean age, gender distribution, total cell number and subset yield were not different between patients and healthy donors. Across all samples, some 99 million sorted cells were examined, and cell number per subset correlated strongly with RNA yield. The study compared TCRB repertoires of sorted circulating CD4+ T cell subsets between recently diagnosed type 1 diabetes patients and matched healthy donors. Naive and central memory subsets were obtained from all 28 donors, but regulatory and stem cell-like memory subsets were isolated from only 8 patients and about eight healthy donors.

The entire isolated RNA was reverse transcribed using the High Capacity cDNA Reverse Transcription Kit, and thus expressed TCRB transcripts were sequenced. For stem cell-like memory T cell samples, survey-depth immunoSEQ sequencing was used, averaging around 1 million total reads per sample. Sorted cells were lysed in RLT buffer and RNA was extracted with DNase-treated RNeasy Micro or Mini kits, depending on cell number. Each cell subset was processed separately to prevent cross-contamination, with patient and healthy donor samples processed together. The immunoSEQ multiplex PCR was used to amplify TCRB sequences from cDNA, yielding 87-bp fragments that span the CDR3 region. The amplicons were sequenced using the Illumina HiSeq platform. Regarding the original processing steps: PCR bias was corrected computationally using synthetic template baselines, and reads within Hamming distance 2 were collapsed, with unmergeable singletons discarded. By aligning reads against IMGT, V, D and J genes, CDR3 length, and insertions or deletions at six rearrangement sites were assigned. Within each subset, clonotype counts were normalized to the number of sorted cells before true diversity and Gini coefficients were calculated with the tcR R package. Repertoire sharing was quantified using the overlap coefficient calculated on TCRB nucleotide sequences. TCRdb stores this immuneACCESS table with in-frame sequences only. Part of the clones is absent; in the studies checked, under half of the shortfall reflects unresolved V genes, and no reason is known for the rest. V and J calls and clone size are given by that table; D and trimming were obtained from the DNA. The sample contains tens of thousands of clones, 25% to 35% of them found a single time. Over 0.35% of the sample is taken by the ten largest.

Looking up the germline V gene yields CDR1 SGHTA and CDR2 FQGNSA. The CDR3 spans 15 residues, from the cysteine through the phenylalanine. Only CDR3 DNA is held: 45 bases, read in frame from base 1. V loses 1 base, J loses 0 bases, and the germline ends lie 8 bases apart. This clone has a handful of counts. This clone's antigen is unknown. Nothing much larger sits one base from this clone, and base qualities are not available. A single peripheral blood draw of about 116 mL on average was collected from each donor into heparinised tubes. Using a panel that included CD45RO, CCR7, CD25, CD127, CD95 and CD27, naive, central memory, regulatory and stem cell-like memory CD4+ T cells were sorted on a BD FACSAria II. All sorted populations exceeded 95% purity. PBMCs were isolated right away by Lymphoprep density gradient centrifugation and were stained directly, without culture. So that batch effects would be minimized, each experiment stained and sorted samples in pairs, pairing one healthy donor with one patient.

The investigation overall reported the following: In all four CD4+ subsets, TCRB CDR3 length was moderately but significantly shorter in type 1 diabetes patients. Sequencing cDNA rather than genomic DNA could over-represent highly expressing activated cells, although activation and CD3 levels did not differ between groups. Because the HLA sub-analyses included only small numbers of individuals, any influence of HLA type on TCRB rearrangement was left unresolved. Shorter templates might have been favored by PCR, but patient and control samples were amplified and corrected together, so both groups would have been affected equally by any skew. Patients with type 1 diabetes made fewer insertions and deleted more nucleotides at VDJ recombination sites, implying thymic rearrangement abnormalities. Naive, central memory and regulatory TCRB repertoires appeared more similar among patients than among healthy donors.

The TCR comes from a young woman in good health. Recombination connected TRBV7-2 to TRBJ2-3, with no confidently assigned D gene. The sequencing sample was made of stem cell memory CD4+ T cells from blood. In the paper's terms, the cell subset or site label means: stem cell-like memory CD4+ T cells. The CDR3 corresponds to CASSLVRVSTDTQYF. The bases are TGTGCCAGCAGCTTAGTACGGGTTAGCACAGATACGCAGTATTTT. Full variable domain (CDR3 extended with the reference TRBV7-2 and TRBJ2-3 proteins): GAGVSQSPSNKVTEKGKDVELRCDPISGHTALYWYRQSLGQGLEFLIYFQGNSAPDKSGLPSDRFSAERTGGSVSTLTIQRTQQEDSAVYLCASSLVRVSTDTQYFGPGTRLTVL.